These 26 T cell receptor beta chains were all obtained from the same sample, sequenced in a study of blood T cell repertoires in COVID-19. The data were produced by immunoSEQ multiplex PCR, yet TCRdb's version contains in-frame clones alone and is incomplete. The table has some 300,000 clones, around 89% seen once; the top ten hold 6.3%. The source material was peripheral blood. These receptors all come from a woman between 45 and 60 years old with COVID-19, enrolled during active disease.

CDR3 region: CASSYLGSSYNEQFF. The CDR3 DNA reads as TGTGCCAGCAGTTACTTGGGGAGCTCCTACAATGAGCAGTTCTTC. The rearrangement joins TRBV6-2 or TRBV6-3 to TRBJ2-1, with D maybe TRBD2 (5 bases). Germline V gene lookup returns CDR1 MNHEY and CDR2 SVGEGT. The CDR3 runs to 15 residues. Trimming took off 1 base at V and 0 bases at J, with 7 bases between the two ends.

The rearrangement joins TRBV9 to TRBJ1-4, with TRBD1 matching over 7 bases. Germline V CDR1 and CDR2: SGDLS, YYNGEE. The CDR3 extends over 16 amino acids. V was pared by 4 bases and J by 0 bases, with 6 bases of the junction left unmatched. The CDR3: CASSYGQEATNEKLFF. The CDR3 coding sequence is TGTGCCAGCAGCTACGGACAGGAGGCAACTAATGAAAAACTGTTTTTT.

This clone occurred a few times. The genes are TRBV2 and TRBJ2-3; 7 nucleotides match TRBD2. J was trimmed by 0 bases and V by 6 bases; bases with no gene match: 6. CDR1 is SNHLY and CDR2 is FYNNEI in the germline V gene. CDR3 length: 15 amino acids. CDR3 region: CASRGRGYSTDTQYF. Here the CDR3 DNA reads TGTGCCAGCAGGGGGCGGGGGTATAGCACAGATACGCAGTATTTT.

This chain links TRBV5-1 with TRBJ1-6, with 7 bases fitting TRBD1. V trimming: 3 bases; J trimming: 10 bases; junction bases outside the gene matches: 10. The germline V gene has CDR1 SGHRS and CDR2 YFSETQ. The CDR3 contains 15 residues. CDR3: CASSSSQGTESPLHF. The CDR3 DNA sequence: TGCGCCAGCAGCTCCTCACAGGGGACTGAATCACCCCTCCACTTT.

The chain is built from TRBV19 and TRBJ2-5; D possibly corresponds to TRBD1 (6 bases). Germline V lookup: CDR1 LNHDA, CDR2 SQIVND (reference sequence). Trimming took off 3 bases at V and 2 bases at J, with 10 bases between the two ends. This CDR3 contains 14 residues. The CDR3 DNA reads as TGTGCCAGTAGTATCTGGACAGAACAAGAGACCCAGTACTTC. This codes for CASSIWTEQETQYF.

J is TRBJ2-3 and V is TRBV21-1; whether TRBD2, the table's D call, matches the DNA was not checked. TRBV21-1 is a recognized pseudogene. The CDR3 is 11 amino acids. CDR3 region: CARARADTQYF. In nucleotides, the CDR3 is TGTGCCAGGGCTCGGGCAGATACGCAGTATTTT.

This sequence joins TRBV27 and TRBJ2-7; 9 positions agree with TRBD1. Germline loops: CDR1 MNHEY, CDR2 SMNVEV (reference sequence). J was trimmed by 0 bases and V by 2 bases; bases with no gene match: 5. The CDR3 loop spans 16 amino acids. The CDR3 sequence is CASSLTGQGFSYEQYF. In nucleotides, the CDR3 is TGTGCCAGCAGTTTAACAGGACAGGGGTTCTCCTACGAGCAGTACTTC.

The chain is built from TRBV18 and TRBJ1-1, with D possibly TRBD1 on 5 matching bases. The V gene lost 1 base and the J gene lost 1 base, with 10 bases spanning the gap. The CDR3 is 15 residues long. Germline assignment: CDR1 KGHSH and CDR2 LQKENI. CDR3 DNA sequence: TGTGCCAGCTCACCACGGGTAGGGGCGAACACTGAAGCTTTCTTT. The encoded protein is CASSPRVGANTEAFF.

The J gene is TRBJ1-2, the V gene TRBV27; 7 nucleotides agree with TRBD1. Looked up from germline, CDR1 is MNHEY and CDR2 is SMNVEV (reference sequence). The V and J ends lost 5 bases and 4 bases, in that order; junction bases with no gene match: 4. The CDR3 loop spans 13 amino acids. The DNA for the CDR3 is TGTGCCAGCAGTCCGACAGGGATCTATGGCTACACCTTC. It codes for CASSPTGIYGYTF.

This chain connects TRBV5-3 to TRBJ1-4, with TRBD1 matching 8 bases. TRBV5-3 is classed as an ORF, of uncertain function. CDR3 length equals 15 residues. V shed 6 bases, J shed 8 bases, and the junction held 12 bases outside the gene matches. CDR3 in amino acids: CARTSPDRVIEKLFF. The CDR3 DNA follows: TGTGCCAGAACCTCCCCGGACAGGGTGATAGAAAAACTGTTTTTT.

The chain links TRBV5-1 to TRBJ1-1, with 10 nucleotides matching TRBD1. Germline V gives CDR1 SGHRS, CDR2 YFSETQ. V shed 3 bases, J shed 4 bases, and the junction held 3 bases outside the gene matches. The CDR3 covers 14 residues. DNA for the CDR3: TGCGCCAGCAGCTCGGACAGGGGGGGCACTGAAGCTTTCTTT. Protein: CASSSDRGGTEAFF.

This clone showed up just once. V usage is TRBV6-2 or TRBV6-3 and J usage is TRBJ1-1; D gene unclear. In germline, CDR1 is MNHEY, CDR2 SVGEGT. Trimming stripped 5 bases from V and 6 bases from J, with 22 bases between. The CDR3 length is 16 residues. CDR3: CASSRISAGYRAEAFF. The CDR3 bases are TGTGCCAGCAGTCGGATCTCGGCGGGCTATCGGGCTGAAGCTTTCTTT.

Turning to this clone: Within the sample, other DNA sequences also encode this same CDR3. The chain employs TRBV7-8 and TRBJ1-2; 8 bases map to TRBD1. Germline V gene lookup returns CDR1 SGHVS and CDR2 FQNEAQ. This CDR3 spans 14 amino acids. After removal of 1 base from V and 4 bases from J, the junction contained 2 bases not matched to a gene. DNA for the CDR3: TGTGCCAGCAGCTTAGACGGACAGGGCTATGGCTACACCTTC. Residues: CASSLDGQGYGYTF.

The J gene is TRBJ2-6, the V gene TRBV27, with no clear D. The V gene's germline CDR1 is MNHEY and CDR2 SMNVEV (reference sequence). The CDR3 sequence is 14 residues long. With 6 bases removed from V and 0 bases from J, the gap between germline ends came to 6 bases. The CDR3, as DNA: TGTGCCAGCAGAAGGAGCTCTGGGGCCAACGTCCTGACTTTC. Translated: CASRRSSGANVLTF.

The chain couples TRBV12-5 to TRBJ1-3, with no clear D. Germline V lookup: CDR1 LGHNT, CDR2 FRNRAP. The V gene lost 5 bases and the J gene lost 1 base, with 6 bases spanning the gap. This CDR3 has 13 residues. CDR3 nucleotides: TGTGCTAGTGGTCACTTTTCTGGAAACACCATATATTTT. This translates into CASGHFSGNTIYF.

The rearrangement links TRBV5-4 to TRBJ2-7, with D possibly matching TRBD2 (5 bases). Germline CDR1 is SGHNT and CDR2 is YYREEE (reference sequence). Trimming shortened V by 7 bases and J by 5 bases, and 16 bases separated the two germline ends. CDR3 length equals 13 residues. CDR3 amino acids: CASSLRRMDEQYF. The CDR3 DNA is TGTGCCAGCTCTTTGAGGAGGATGGACGAGCAGTACTTC.

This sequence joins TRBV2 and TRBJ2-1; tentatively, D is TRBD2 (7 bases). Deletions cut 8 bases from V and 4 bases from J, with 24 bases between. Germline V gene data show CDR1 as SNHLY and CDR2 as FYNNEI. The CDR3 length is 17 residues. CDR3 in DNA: TGTGCCAGCCGAGGGGGGGGCGGCCTGAGCTTATACAATGAGCAGTTCTTC. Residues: CASRGGGGLSLYNEQFF.

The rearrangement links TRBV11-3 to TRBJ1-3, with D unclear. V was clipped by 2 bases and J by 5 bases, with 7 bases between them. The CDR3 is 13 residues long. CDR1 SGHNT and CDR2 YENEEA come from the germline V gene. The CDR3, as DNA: TGTGCCAGCAGCTTAAACAGTAGAAACACCATATATTTT. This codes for CASSLNSRNTIYF.

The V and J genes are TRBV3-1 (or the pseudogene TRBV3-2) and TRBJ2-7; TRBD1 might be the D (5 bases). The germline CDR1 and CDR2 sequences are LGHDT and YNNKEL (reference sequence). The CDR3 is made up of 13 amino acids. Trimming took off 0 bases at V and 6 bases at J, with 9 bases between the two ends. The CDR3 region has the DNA TGTGCCAGCAGCCAAGAGCAAAGGGGCGAGCAGTACTTC. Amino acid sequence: CASSQEQRGEQYF.

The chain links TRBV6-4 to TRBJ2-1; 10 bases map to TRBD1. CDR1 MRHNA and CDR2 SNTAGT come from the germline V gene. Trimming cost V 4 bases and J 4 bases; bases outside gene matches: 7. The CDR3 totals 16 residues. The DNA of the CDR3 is TGTGCCAGCAGTGTTACCGGGACAGGGGAATACAATGAGCAGTTCTTC. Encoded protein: CASSVTGTGEYNEQFF.

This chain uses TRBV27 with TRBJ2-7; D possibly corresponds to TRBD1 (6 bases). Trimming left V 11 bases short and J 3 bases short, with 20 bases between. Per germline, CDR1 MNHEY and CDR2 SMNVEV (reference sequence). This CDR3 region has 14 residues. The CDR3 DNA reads TGTGCCTCCCATAGGGGAGACAGGAACTACGAGCAGTACTTC. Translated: CASHRGDRNYEQYF.

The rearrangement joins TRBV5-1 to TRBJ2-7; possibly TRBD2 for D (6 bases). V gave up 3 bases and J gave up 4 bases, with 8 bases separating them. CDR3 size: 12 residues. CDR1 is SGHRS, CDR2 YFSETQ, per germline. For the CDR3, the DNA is TGCGCCAGCAGCTGGGGGGATTACGAGCAGTACTTC. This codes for CASSWGDYEQYF.

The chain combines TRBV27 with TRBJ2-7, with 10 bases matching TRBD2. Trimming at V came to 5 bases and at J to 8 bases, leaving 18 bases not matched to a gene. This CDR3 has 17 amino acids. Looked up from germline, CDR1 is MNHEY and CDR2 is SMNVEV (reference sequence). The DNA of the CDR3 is TGTGCCAGCAGTGGCCTGGTGGGAAGCGGGAGGGGGCCCCAGCAGTACTTC. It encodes CASSGLVGSGRGPQQYF.

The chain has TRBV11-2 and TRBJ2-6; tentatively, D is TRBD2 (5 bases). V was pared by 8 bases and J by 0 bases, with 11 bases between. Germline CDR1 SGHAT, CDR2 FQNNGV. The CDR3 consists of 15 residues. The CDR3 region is CASPRRNSGANVLTF. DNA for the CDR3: TGTGCCAGCCCCCGGAGGAACTCTGGGGCCAACGTCCTGACTTTC.

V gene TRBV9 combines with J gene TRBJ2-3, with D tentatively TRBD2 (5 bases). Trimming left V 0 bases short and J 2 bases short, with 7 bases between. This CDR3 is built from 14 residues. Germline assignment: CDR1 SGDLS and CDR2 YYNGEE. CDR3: CASSVASYTDTQYF. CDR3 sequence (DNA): TGTGCCAGCAGCGTAGCTAGCTACACAGATACGCAGTATTTT.

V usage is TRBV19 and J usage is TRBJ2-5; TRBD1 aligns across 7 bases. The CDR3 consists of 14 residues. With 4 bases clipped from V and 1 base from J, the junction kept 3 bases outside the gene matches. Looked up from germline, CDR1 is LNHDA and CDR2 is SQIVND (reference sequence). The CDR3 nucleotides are TGTGCCAGTAGTACGACAGGGTCCCAAGAGACCCAGTACTTC. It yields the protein CASSTTGSQETQYF.